The following is a T cell receptor (beta chain) sequence with its context. This entry is derived from a study of OX40 agonist ivuxolimab in advanced cancers. Assay used: immunoSEQ multiplex PCR; TCRdb lists only in-frame clones, some missing. The sample gives about 40,000 clones, more than 70% of which show up once; 12% is in the top ten. This clonotype originated in an adult with an advanced solid tumor such as melanoma, head and neck, liver or kidney cancer. The input for sequencing was CD4+ or CD8+ T cells sorted from blood, taken in a trial of the OX40 agonist ivuxolimab.

The CDR3 loop is CASTERDYSNQPQHF. For the CDR3, the DNA is TGTGCCAGCACCGAGAGGGACTATAGCAATCAGCCCCAGCATTTT. V and J are TRBV6-1 and TRBJ1-5; possibly TRBD1 for D (5 bases). The CDR3 is 15 residues long. Germline loops: CDR1 MNHNS, CDR2 SASEGT. Trimming stripped 7 bases from V and 0 bases from J, with 13 bases between.